The 15 T cell receptor beta chains below come from one sample, sequenced in a study of blood T cell repertoires in COVID-19. Clones were read by immunoSEQ multiplex PCR, and TCRdb kept only the in-frame ones, dropping some. This table has about 67,000 clones, 87% appearing once. Sequencing used peripheral blood. The receptors shown here come from a man in his fifties or sixties with active COVID-19.

The rearrangement uses TRBV7-3 and TRBJ1-2; no clear D gene. Germline CDR1 reads SGHTA; CDR2 reads FQGTGA. The CDR3 runs 14 residues. V lost 1 base to trimming and J lost 8 bases, with 14 bases between them. CDR3 loop: CASSLNKGGSGYTF. The CDR3 region has the DNA TGTGCCAGCAGCTTAAATAAGGGAGGGTCAGGCTACACCTTC.

The V call is TRBV5-6, the J call TRBJ1-5; TRBD1 aligns across 9 bases. The CDR3 runs 15 residues. J gave up 5 bases and V 0 bases, and 3 bases lay outside the gene matches. CDR1 and CDR2 (germline): SGHDT, YYEEEE. Here the CDR3 DNA reads TGTGCCAGCAGCTTGGGGGGACAGGGCCATCAGCCCCAGCATTTT. Amino acids: CASSLGGQGHQPQHF.

The chain has TRBV28 and TRBJ1-2, with 10 bases fitting TRBD1. CDR3 length: 15 amino acids. Germline assignment: CDR1 MDHEN and CDR2 SYDVKM. With 6 bases clipped from V and 5 bases from J, the junction kept 9 bases outside the gene matches. The CDR3 here is CASSPPGTGAYGYTF. CDR3 bases: TGTGCCAGCAGCCCCCCAGGGACAGGGGCGTATGGCTACACCTTC.

The chain recombines TRBV6-6 with TRBJ1-2; the match to TRBD1 covers 11 bases. Per the germline V gene, CDR1 is MNHNY and CDR2 is SVGAGI (reference sequence). This CDR3 is built from 15 residues. V was clipped by 3 bases and J by 6 bases; unmatched bases: 6. The CDR3 nucleotides are TGTGCCAGCAGTTATGGGACAGGGGGAGGGCATGGCTACACCTTC. Translated: CASSYGTGGGHGYTF.

The rearrangement uses TRBV30 and TRBJ2-5; TRBD1 is a possible D gene (6 bases). The germline V gene encodes CDR1 GTSNPN and CDR2 SVGIG (reference sequence). V lost 5 bases, J lost 1 base, and 8 bases lay in between. This CDR3 region has 12 residues. CDR3 nucleotides: TGTGCCTGGGGACAGTTCCAAGAGACCCAGTACTTC. As protein: CAWGQFQETQYF.

This chain joins TRBV19 and TRBJ1-4; 8 nucleotides match TRBD1. The CDR3 contains 14 residues. The ends lost 5 bases at V and 10 bases at J; junction bases unmatched: 9. Germline lookup yields CDR1 LNHDA and CDR2 SQIVND (reference sequence). The CDR3: CASSPDRGRVKLFF. The CDR3 nucleotides are TGTGCCAGTAGTCCCGACAGGGGTCGGGTAAAACTGTTTTTT.

The rearrangement uses TRBV11-2 and TRBJ2-5; no clear D gene. The V end was cut by 1 base, the J end by 5 bases, with 14 bases between. The CDR3 totals 15 residues. Germline V CDR1 and CDR2: SGHAT, FQNNGV. The CDR3 coding sequence is TGTGCCAGCAGCTTAGGGTCTGGTAACCGGGAGACCCAGTACTTC. Amino acid sequence: CASSLGSGNRETQYF.

CDR3 sequence reads: CASSYEVAGGRGYEQFF. DNA of the CDR3: TGTGCCAGCAGTTACGAGGTAGCGGGGGGAAGAGGATATGAGCAGTTCTTC. The chain joins TRBV6-2 or TRBV6-3 to TRBJ2-1; 10 bases are a match to TRBD2. The V gene end was trimmed by 2 bases and the J gene end by 8 bases; junction bases not matched to a gene: 12. CDR1 is MNHEY, CDR2 SVGEGT, per germline. The CDR3 is 17 residues long.

This chain joins TRBV28 and TRBJ1-2; 11 bases agree with TRBD1. Trimming took 4 bases from V and 4 from J; bases not matched to a gene: 5. The CDR3 totals 15 residues. The germline CDR1 and CDR2 sequences are MDHEN and SYDVKM. CDR3 residues: CASSSGTGGSYGYTF. The CDR3 DNA reads as TGTGCCAGCAGTTCGGGGACAGGGGGTTCCTATGGCTACACCTTC.

CDR3 in amino acids: CASSPVNIGGSGANVLTF. CDR3 DNA sequence: TGCGCCAGCAGCCCGGTTAACATCGGCGGCTCTGGGGCCAACGTCCTGACTTTC. The chain is built from TRBV5-1 and TRBJ2-6; D ambiguous. The ends were cut back, 4 bases at V and 0 bases at J, with 17 bases in the middle. Germline CDR1 reads SGHRS; CDR2 reads YFSETQ. The CDR3 runs to 18 residues. The entire variable domain, with the rest obtained from reference TRBV5-1 and TRBJ2-6, is as follows: KAGVTQTPRYLIKTRGQQVTLSCSPISGHRSVSWYQQTPGQGLQFLFEYFSETQRNKGNFPGRFSGRQFSNSRSEMNVSTLELGDSALYLCASSPVNIGGSGANVLTFGAGSRLTVL.

The chain joins TRBV24-1 to TRBJ2-1; 7 bases align to TRBD1. Unmatched junction bases numbered 2, after V lost 0 bases and J lost 7 bases. The CDR3 loop spans 14 amino acids. CDR1 is KGHDR and CDR2 is SFDVKD in the germline V gene. The CDR3 reads CATSDLTGVNEQFF. CDR3 nucleotides: TGTGCCACCAGTGATTTGACAGGGGTAAATGAGCAGTTCTTC.

The V gene is TRBV6-5, the J gene TRBJ1-2; 9 bases are a match to TRBD1. This CDR3 has 15 amino acids. The germline V gene encodes CDR1 MNHEY and CDR2 SVGAGI. After removal of 7 bases from V and 4 bases from J, the junction contained 10 bases not matched to a gene. The CDR3 reads CASTLRTGEGYGYTF. The CDR3 DNA is TGTGCCAGCACCTTAAGGACAGGGGAGGGCTATGGCTACACCTTC.

For this clone: A much larger clone is a single base away; this may be a read error. The chain couples TRBV6-6 to TRBJ2-1; D is perhaps TRBD2 (5 bases). CDR3 size: 14 residues. CDR1 and CDR2 (germline): MNHNY, SVGAGI (reference sequence). Trimming left V 0 bases short and J 4 bases short, with 7 bases between. CDR3 bases: TGTGCCAGCAGTTACTCGGGAGAGTACAATGAGCAGTTCTTC. Translating gives CASSYSGEYNEQFF.

The chain employs TRBV15 and TRBJ2-5; 16 bases line up with TRBD2. The germline V gene encodes CDR1 LNHNV and CDR2 YYDKDF (reference sequence). The CDR3 extends over 16 amino acids. J was trimmed by 5 bases and V by 1 base; bases with no gene match: 1. CDR3 region: CATSRGGLAGGETQYF. CDR3 DNA sequence: TGTGCCACCAGCAGAGGGGGACTAGCGGGAGGGGAGACCCAGTACTTC.

This clone appeared a few times. The rearrangement uses TRBV5-1 and TRBJ1-2; D is unresolved. Looked up from germline, CDR1 is SGHRS and CDR2 is YFSETQ. CDR3 length: 12 residues. Trimming left V 4 bases short and J 5 bases short, with 9 bases between. CDR3 residues: CASSAEGYGYTF. In DNA, the CDR3 is TGCGCCAGCAGCGCGGAGGGATATGGCTACACCTTC.